This entry lists 2 T cell receptor beta chains sequenced from one sample in a study of CD8 T cells in ankylosing spondylitis. TCRdb independently ran MiXCR on the 5' RACE reads; one entry per CDR3 protein. The sample lists hundreds of thousands of distinct CDR3 sequences, 8.6% occurring once. The sequencing input was blood, either unsorted or a sorted T cell fraction (not recorded which). The source is a male donor with ankylosing spondylitis or in good health (not recorded which).

This clonotype was seen many times. This chain connects TRBV7-9 to TRBJ1-1; D is undetermined. The germline CDR1 and CDR2 sequences are SEHNR and FQNEAQ (reference sequence). The CDR3 is 10 amino acids. V was clipped by 10 bases and J by 5 bases, with 8 bases between them. The CDR3 coding sequence is TGTGCCACCTCGGGAACTGAAGCTTTCTTT. It translates to CATSGTEAFF.

This clonotype was counted at least ten times. This chain connects TRBV30 to TRBJ1-2; 8 positions agree with TRBD1. Germline assignment: CDR1 GTSNPN and CDR2 SVGIG (reference sequence). CDR3 size: 13 residues. V was pared by 5 bases and J by 7 bases, with 9 bases of the junction left unmatched. The CDR3 loop reads CAWQQGVPLGYTF. The DNA for the CDR3 is TGTGCCTGGCAACAGGGGGTTCCCCTTGGCTACACCTTC. Full variable domain (outside the CDR3, taken from reference TRBV30 and TRBJ1-2): SQTIHQWPATLVQPVGSPLSLECTVEGTSNPNLYWYRQAAGRGLQLLFYSVGIGQISSEVPQNLSASRPQDRQFILSSKKLLLSDSGFYLCAWQQGVPLGYTFGSGTRLTVV.